This TCR beta chain is from a study of blood T cell repertoires in COVID-19. Background on the study: COVID-19 samples from acute and convalescent phases originated in the United States, Italy and Spain. Sources were T cells, B-cell-depleted T cells, or PBMCs; the material itself was cDNA or gDNA.

There are 14 residues in the CDR3. Authors' analysis steps: Estimated nucleated cell counts came from reference gene primer amplification. TCRdb's copy holds only in-frame clones and misses some; the assay was immunoSEQ multiplex PCR. V, J and clone size derive from that table, while D and trimming were established from the DNA sequence. The table has about 74,000 clones, about 69% seen once. The source is a man in his 70s with acute or convalescent COVID-19. Sample: peripheral blood. The chain is built from TRBV21-1 and TRBJ2-7; the D call TRBD1 from the table was never checked on the DNA. TRBV21-1 constitutes a pseudogene. The CDR3 DNA reads TGTGCCAGCAGCAGCTGGACAGGGCCCTACGAGCAGTACTTC. Its protein product is CASSSWTGPYEQYF.